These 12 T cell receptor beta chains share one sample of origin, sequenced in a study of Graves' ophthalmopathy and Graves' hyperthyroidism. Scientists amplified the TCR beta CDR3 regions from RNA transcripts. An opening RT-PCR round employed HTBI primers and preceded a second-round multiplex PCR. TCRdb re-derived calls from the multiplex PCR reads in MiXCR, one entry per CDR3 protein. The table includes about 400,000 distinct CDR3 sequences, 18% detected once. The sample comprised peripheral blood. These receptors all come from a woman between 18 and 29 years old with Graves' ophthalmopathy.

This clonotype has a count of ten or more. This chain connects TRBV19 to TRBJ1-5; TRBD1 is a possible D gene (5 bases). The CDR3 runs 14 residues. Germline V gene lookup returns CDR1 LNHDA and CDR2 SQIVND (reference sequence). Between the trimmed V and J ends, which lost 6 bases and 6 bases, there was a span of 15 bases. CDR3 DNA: TGTGCCAGTAGCCTCCAGTGGGGGGGTCAGCCCCAGCATTTT. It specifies CASSLQWGGQPQHF.

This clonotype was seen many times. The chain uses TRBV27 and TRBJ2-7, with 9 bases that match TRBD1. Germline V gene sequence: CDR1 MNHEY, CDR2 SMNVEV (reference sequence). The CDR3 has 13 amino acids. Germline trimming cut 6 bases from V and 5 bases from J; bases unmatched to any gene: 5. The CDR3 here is CASSRTGVDEQYF. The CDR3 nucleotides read TGTGCCAGCAGCCGGACAGGGGTAGACGAGCAGTACTTC.

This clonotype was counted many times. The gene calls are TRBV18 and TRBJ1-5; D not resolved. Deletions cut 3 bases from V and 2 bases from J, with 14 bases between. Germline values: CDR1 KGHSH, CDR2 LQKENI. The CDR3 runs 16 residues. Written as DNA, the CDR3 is TGTGCCAGCTCACCCCTCCATAGCGGGGGCAATCAGCCCCAGCATTTT. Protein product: CASSPLHSGGNQPQHF.

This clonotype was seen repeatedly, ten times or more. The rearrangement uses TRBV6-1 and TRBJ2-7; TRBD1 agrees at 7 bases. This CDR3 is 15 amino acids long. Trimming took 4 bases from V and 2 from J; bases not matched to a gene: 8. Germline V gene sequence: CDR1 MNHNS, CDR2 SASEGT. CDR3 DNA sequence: TGTGCCAGCAGTGTCCCGGGACAGTTTACCTACGAGCAGTACTTC. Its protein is CASSVPGQFTYEQYF.

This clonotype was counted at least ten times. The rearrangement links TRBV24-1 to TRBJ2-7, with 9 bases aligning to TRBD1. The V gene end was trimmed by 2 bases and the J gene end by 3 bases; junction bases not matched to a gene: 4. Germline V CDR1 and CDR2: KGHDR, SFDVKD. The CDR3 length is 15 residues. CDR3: CATSDSGTGNYEQYF. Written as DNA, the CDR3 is TGTGCCACCAGTGATTCGGGGACAGGGAACTACGAGCAGTACTTC.

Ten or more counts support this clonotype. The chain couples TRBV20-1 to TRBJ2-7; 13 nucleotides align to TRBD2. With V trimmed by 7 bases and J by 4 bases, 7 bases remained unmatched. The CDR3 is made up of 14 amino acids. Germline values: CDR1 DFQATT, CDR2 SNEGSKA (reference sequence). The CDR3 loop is CSVRTSGRIYEQYF. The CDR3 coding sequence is TGCAGTGTTCGGACTAGCGGGAGAATTTACGAGCAGTACTTC.

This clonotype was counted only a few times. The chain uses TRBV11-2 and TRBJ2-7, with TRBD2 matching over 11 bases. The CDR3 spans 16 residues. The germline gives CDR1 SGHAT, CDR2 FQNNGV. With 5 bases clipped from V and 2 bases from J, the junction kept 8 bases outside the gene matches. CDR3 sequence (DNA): TGTGCCAGCAGCCAAGAAGGGACTAGCGGCGCCTACGAGCAGTACTTC. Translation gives CASSQEGTSGAYEQYF. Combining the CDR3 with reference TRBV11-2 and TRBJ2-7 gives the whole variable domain EAGVAQSPRYKIIEKRQSVAFWCNPISGHATLYWYQQILGQGPKLLIQFQNNGVVDDSQLPKDRFSAERLKGVDSTLKIQPAKLEDSAVYLCASSQEGTSGAYEQYFGPGTRLTVT.

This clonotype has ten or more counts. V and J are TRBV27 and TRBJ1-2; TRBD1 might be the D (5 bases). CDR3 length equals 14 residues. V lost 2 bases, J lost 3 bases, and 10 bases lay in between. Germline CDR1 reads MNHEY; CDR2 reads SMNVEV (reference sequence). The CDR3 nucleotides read TGTGCCAGCAGTTTAATCGGGGGGGACTATGGCTACACCTTC. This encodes CASSLIGGDYGYTF.

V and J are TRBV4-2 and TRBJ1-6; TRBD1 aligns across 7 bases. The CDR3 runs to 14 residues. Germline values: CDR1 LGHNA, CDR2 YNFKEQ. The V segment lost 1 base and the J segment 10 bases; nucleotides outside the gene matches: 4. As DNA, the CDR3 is TGTGCCAGCAGCCAAGGACAGGGTGGCTCACCCCTCCACTTT. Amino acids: CASSQGQGGSPLHF.

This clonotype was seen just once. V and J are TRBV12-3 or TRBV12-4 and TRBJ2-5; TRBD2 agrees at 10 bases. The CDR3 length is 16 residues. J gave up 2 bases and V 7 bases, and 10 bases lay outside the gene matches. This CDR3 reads CASTPGLAALQETQYF. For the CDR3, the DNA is TGTGCCAGCACCCCCGGACTAGCGGCCCTACAAGAGACCCAGTACTTC.

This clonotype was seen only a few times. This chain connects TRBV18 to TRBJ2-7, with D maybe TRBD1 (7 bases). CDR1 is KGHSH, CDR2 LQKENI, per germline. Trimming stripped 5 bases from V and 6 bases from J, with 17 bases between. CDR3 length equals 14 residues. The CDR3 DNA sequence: TGTGCCAGCTCAGGGCGGGACAGCTTCCCCGAGCAGTACTTC. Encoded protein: CASSGRDSFPEQYF.

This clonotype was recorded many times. In nucleotides, the CDR3 is TGCGCCAGCACCCTATTTGCGGGGGACTACGAGCAGTACTTC. Protein: CASTLFAGDYEQYF. The rearrangement joins TRBV5-1 to TRBJ2-7, with 7 bases identical to TRBD2. The V gene's germline CDR1 is SGHRS and CDR2 YFSETQ. CDR3 length: 14 amino acids. V trimming: 6 bases; J trimming: 3 bases; junction bases outside the gene matches: 9.